This T cell receptor (beta chain) is from a study of response to subunit inactivated influenza vaccine. Each CDR3 protein gets one entry after TCRdb re-called the RT-PCR reads with MiXCR. The sample records about 480,000 distinct CDR3 sequences, about 10% being singletons. Study results and caveats: There was a suggestion from the authors that each seasonal influenza vaccination recruits few new T cells.

The CDR3 spans 17 residues. In germline, CDR1 is LGHNA, CDR2 YNFKEQ. V shed 4 bases and J 0 bases; nucleotides not matched to a gene: 9. This clonotype showed up just a few times. Its antigen is unidentified. This sequence joins TRBV4-2 and TRBJ1-1, with TRBD1 identical over 9 bases. The sequence was obtained from a middle-aged man who received an inactivated influenza vaccine. The source material was PBMCs from blood, sampled 35 to 45 days after vaccination. The CDR3 loop reads CASSLPPQGAMNTEAFF. CDR3 nucleotide sequence: TGTGCCAGCAGCCTCCCCCCACAGGGGGCCATGAACACTGAAGCTTTCTTT.